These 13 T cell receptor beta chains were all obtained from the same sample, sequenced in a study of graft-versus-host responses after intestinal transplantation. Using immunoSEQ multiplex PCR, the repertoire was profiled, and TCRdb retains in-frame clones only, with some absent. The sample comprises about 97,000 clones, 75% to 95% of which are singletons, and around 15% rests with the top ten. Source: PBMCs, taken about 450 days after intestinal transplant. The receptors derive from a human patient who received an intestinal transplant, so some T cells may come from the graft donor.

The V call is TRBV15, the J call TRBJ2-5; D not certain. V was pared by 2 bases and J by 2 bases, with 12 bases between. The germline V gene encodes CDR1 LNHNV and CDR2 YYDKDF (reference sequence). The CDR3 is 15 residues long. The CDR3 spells CATSRQSLVQETQYF. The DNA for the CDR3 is TGTGCCACCAGCAGACAATCCCTGGTGCAAGAGACCCAGTACTTC.

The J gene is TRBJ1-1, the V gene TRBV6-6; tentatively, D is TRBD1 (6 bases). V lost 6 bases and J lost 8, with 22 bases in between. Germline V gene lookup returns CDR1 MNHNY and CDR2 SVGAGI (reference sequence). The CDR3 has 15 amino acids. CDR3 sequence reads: CASRRSTGRLAEAFF. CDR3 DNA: TGTGCCAGCAGGCGTAGTACAGGGAGACTAGCGGAAGCTTTCTTT.

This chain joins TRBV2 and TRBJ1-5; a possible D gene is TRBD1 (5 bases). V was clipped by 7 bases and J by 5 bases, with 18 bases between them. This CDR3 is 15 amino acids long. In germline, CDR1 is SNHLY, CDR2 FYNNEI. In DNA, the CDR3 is TGTGCCAGCACTTTTGGGACCACATCTCATCAGCCCCAGCATTTT. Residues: CASTFGTTSHQPQHF.

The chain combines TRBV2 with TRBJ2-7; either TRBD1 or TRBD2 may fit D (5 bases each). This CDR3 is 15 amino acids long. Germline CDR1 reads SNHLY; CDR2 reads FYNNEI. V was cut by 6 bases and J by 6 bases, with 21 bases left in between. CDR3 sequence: CASSGAAGLKIEQYF. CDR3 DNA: TGTGCCAGCAGCGGGGCGGCGGGCCTGAAAATCGAGCAGTACTTC. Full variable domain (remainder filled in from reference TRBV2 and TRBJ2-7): EPEVTQTPSHQVTQMGQEVILRCVPISNHLYFYWYRQILGQKVEFLVSFYNNEISEKSEIFDDQFSVERPDGSNFTLKIRSTKLEDSAMYFCASSGAAGLKIEQYFGPGTRLTVT.

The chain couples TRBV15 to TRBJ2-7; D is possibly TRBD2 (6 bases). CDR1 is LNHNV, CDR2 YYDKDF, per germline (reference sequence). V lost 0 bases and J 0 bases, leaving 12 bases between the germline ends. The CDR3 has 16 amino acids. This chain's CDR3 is CATSRDRAGSSYEQYF. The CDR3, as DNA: TGTGCCACCAGCAGAGATCGGGCGGGAAGCTCCTACGAGCAGTACTTC.

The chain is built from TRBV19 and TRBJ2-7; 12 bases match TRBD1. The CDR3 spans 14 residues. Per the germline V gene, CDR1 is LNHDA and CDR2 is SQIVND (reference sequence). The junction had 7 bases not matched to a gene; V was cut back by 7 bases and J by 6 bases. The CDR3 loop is CASTFGTGGGEQYF. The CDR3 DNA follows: TGTGCCAGTACCTTCGGGACAGGGGGCGGCGAGCAGTACTTC.

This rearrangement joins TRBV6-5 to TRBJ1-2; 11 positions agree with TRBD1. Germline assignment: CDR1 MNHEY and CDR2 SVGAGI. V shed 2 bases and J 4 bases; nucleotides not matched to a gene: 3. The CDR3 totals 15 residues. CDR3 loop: CASSYRGTGGYGYTF. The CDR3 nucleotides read TGTGCCAGCAGTTACCGCGGGACAGGGGGCTATGGCTACACCTTC.

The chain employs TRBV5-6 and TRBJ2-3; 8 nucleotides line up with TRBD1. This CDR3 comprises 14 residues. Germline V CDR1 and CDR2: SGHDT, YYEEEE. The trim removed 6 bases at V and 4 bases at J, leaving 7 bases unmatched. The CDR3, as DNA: TGTGCCAGCACACAGGACAGGGTTGCAGATACGCAGTATTTT. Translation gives CASTQDRVADTQYF.

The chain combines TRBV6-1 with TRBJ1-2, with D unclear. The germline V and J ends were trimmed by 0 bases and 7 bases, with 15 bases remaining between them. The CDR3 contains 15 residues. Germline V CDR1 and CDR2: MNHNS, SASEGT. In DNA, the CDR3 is TGTGCCAGCAGTGAAGCGCTCGGGATTCGGAGTGGCTACACCTTC. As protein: CASSEALGIRSGYTF.

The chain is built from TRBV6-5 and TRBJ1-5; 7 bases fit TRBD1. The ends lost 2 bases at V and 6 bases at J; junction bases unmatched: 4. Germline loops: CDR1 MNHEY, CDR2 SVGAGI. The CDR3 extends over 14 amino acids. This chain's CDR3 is CASSYGQGGQPQHF. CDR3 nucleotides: TGTGCCAGCAGTTACGGGCAGGGGGGTCAGCCCCAGCATTTT.

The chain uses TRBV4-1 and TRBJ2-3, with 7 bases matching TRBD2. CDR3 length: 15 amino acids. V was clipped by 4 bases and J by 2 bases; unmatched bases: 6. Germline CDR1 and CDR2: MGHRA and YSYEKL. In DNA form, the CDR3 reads TGCGCCAGCAGCCCGAGGCGGGGGTTCACAGATACGCAGTATTTT. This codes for CASSPRRGFTDTQYF.

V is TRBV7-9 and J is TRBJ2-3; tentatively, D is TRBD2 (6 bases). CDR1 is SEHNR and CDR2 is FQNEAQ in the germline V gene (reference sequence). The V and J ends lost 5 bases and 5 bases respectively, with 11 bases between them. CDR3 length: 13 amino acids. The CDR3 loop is CASSQIGGDTQYF. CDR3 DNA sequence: TGTGCCAGCAGCCAGATCGGGGGAGATACGCAGTATTTT. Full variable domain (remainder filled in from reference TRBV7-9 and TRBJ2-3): DTGVSQNPRHKITKRGQNVTFRCDPISEHNRLYWYRQTLGQGPEFLTYFQNEAQLEKSRLLSDRFSAERPKGSFSTLEIQRTEQGDSAMYLCASSQIGGDTQYFGPGTRLTVL.

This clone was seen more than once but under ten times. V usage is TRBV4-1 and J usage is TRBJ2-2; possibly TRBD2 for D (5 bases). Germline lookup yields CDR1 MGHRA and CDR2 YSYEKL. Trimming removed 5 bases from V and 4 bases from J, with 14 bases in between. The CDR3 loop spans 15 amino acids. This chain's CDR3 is CASSISPGSTGELFF. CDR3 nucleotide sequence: TGCGCCAGCAGCATAAGCCCGGGGTCCACCGGGGAGCTGTTTTTT.